These T cell receptor beta chains were read from a single sample in a study of molecular identifiers for immune sequencing clone quantification. TCRdb reprocessed the PCR reads with MiXCR, giving one entry per CDR3 protein. The sample holds about 640,000 distinct CDR3 sequences, about 20% seen once. Sequences were obtained from naive CD8+ T cells from blood, with Jurkat cell RNA spiked in. These receptors all come from a human donor in good health. Some libraries in this study had Jurkat cell RNA spiked in. CDR3s include the opening cysteine and the closing phenylalanine or tryptophan. D genes are given only for firm matches. Clone sizes are given selectively: once, few, many, or a class where the clone is expanded.

d_gene,v_gene,abundance,j_gene,CDR3nt,CDR3aa
TRBD1,TRBV19,many,TRBJ2-5,TGTGCCAGTACTAAGACAGGGATGGAGACCCAGTACTTC,CASTKTGMETQYF
.,TRBV29-1,many,TRBJ2-3,TGCAGCGTTGACAGCACAGATACGCAGTATTTT,CSVDSTDTQYF
.,TRBV12-3/TRBV12-4,many,TRBJ1-1,TGTGCCAGCAGTTTACACCTTCCGATCACTGAAGCTTTCTTT,CASSLHLPITEAFF
.,TRBV6-6,many,TRBJ1-5,TGTGCCAGCAGTGCCTTTACAGAGCCGCCCCAGCATTTT,CASSAFTEPPQHF
.,TRBV7-9,.,TRBJ2-1,TGTGCCAGCACCCTCAGAGGGCCCGGTTCTCTCTCGGAGAATGAGCAGTTCTTC,CASTLRGPGSLSENEQFF
.,TRBV6-5,few,TRBJ1-2,TGTGCCAGCAGTTACTCTGGAAGCTCTAACTATGGCTACACCTTC,CASSYSGSSNYGYTF
TRBD2,TRBV12-3/TRBV12-4,many,TRBJ2-1,TGTGCCAGCACCATGGGACTAGCGGGGGGTAATGAGCAGTTCTTC,CASTMGLAGGNEQFF
.,TRBV20-1,many,TRBJ1-3,TGCAGTGCTCTGAGGACACATGGCATCTCTGGAAACACCATATATTTT,CSALRTHGISGNTIYF
TRBD1,TRBV6-2/TRBV6-3,many,TRBJ2-3,TGTGCCAGCAGGTGGGACAGTACAGATACGCAGTATTTT,CASRWDSTDTQYF
.,TRBV9,.,TRBJ1-3,TGTGCCAGCAGCGTAGCGGGCTCTGGAACCACCATATATTTT,CASSVAGSGTTIYF
.,TRBV7-8,many,TRBJ1-1,TGTGCCAGCAGCTTAGGAAGATTCGGGGTGAACACTGAAGCTTTCTTT,CASSLGRFGVNTEAFF
.,TRBV15,many,TRBJ1-4,TGTGCCACCAGCAGAAATCAGGAAAAACTGTTTTTT,CATSRNQEKLFF
.,TRBV6-1,.,TRBJ2-1,TGTGCCAGCAGTGGGGCAGAGGCGAACCATGAGCAGTTCTTC,CASSGAEANHEQFF
.,TRBV27,many,TRBJ2-3,TGTGCCAGCAGTTACCGACCTGATACGCAGTATTTT,CASSYRPDTQYF
TRBD2,TRBV4-1,.,TRBJ2-1,TGCGCCAGCAGCCAAGAGCCCATGACTAGCCAACTCAATGAGCAGTTCTTC,CASSQEPMTSQLNEQFF
.,TRBV19,.,TRBJ2-3,TGTGCCAGTAGTATGACAGGACCCACAGATACGCAGTATTTT,CASSMTGPTDTQYF
TRBD2,TRBV6-2/TRBV6-3,few,TRBJ2-7,TGTGCCAGCAGTTACTCTCTCGGCGGGGGATACTACGAGCAGTACTTC,CASSYSLGGGYYEQYF
.,TRBV6-6,many,TRBJ2-7,TGTGCCAGCAGTTCCGGGGATACCTACGAGCAGTACTTC,CASSSGDTYEQYF
TRBD1,TRBV5-8,few,TRBJ2-3,TGTGCCAGCAGCCCCCGGGACAGCCGAAGGGTCAGGTATTTT,CASSPRDSRRVRYF
.,TRBV5-5,.,TRBJ2-7,TGTGCCAGCAGCTTGTCAAGCTACAACTACGAGCAGTACTTC,CASSLSSYNYEQYF
TRBD1,TRBV15,.,TRBJ2-7,TGTGCCACCAGCAGCGAAGGGACAGGAGCCGTTTACGAGCAGTACTTC,CATSSEGTGAVYEQYF
.,TRBV20-1,many,TRBJ2-5,TGCAGTGCTAGAAGCGGGCTCCAAGAGACCCAGTACTTC,CSARSGLQETQYF
TRBD2,TRBV7-8,many,TRBJ2-7,TGTGCCAGCAGCCTGGGGATAGCGGGGGGCATGACCTACGAGCAGTACTTC,CASSLGIAGGMTYEQYF